The 3 T cell receptor beta chains presented below share a single source sample, sequenced in a study of T cell responses to AZD1222 COVID-19 vaccine. Produced via immunoSEQ multiplex PCR; TCRdb's table is partial and in-frame only. The data show 130,000 or so clones, around nine tenths seen once. The sequenced sample was peripheral blood, obtained on day 0 of AZD1222 vaccination. These receptor sequences come from an adult in good health.

The chain carries TRBV4-3 and TRBJ2-1; 11 bases agree with TRBD2. The CDR3 totals 19 residues. Per the germline V gene, CDR1 is LGHNA and CDR2 is YSLEER. The trim removed 0 bases at V and 7 bases at J, leaving 14 bases unmatched. The CDR3 sequence is CASSQENLAGGLTWNEQFF. DNA for the CDR3: TGCGCCAGCAGCCAAGAGAACCTAGCGGGGGGACTAACGTGGAATGAGCAGTTCTTC.

The rearrangement links TRBV19 to TRBJ1-1, with D tentatively TRBD1 (5 bases). Trimming pared 1 base from V and 6 bases from J, leaving 12 bases between. Germline CDR1 reads LNHDA; CDR2 reads SQIVND (reference sequence). CDR3 length: 14 residues. The DNA for the CDR3 is TGTGCCAGTAGTATAGGTGGACATCTTGCTGAAGCTTTCTTT. Protein sequence: CASSIGGHLAEAFF.

The genes are TRBV7-2 and TRBJ1-1; D gene uncertain. The CDR3 is 11 residues long. Trimming removed 4 bases from V and 7 bases from J, with 7 bases in between. CDR1 and CDR2 (germline): SGHTA, FQGNSA. The DNA for the CDR3 is TGTGCCAGCAGCTCGGGGATTGAAGCTTTCTTT. Amino acid sequence: CASSSGIEAFF.